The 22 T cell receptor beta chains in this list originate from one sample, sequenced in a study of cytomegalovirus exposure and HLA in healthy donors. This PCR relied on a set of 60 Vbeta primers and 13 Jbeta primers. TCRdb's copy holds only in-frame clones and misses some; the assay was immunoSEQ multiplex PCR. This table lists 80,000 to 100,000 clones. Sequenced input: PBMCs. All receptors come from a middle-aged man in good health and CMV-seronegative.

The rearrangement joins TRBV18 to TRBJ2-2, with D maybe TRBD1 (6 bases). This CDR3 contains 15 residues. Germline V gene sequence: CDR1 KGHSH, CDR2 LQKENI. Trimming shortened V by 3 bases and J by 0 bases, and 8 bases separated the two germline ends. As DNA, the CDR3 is TGTGCCAGCTCACCCAGACAGGCGAACACCGGGGAGCTGTTTTTT. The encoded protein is CASSPRQANTGELFF.

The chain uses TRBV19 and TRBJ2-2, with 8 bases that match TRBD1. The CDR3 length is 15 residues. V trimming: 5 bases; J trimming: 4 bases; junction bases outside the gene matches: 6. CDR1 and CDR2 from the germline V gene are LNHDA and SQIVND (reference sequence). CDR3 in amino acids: CASSLQGAITGELFF. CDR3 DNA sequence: TGTGCCAGTAGTCTTCAGGGGGCAATCACCGGGGAGCTGTTTTTT.

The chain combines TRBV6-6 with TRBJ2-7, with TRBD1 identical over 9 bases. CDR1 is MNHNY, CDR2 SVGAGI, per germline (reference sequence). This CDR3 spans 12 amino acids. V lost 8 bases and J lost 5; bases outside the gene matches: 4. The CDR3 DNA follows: TGTGCCAGCTGGGACAGGGAGGACGAGCAGTACTTC. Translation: CASWDREDEQYF.

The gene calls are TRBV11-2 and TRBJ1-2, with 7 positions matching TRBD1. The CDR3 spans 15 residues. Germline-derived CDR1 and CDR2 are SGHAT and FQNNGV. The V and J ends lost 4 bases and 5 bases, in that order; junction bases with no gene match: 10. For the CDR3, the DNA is TGTGCCAGCAGCTCCAGGACAGGCCCCGAGTATGGCTACACCTTC. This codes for CASSSRTGPEYGYTF.

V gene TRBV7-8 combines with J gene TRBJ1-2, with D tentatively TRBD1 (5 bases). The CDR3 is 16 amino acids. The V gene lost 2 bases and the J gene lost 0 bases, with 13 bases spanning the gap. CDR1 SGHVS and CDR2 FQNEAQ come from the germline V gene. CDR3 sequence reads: CASSLLGTFTNYGYTF. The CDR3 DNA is TGTGCCAGCAGCTTACTCGGGACTTTTACTAACTATGGCTACACCTTC. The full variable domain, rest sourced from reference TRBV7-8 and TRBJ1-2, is GAGVSQSPRYKVAKRGQDVALRCDPISGHVSLFWYQQALGQGPEFLTYFQNEAQLDKSGLPSDRFFAERPEGSVSTLKIQRTQQEDSAVYLCASSLLGTFTNYGYTFGSGTRLTVV.

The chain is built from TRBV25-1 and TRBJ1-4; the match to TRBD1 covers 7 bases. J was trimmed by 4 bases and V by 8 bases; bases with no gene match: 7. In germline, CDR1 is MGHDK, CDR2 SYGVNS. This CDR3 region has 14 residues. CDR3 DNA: TGTGCCAGCGCGTTCCGGGACAGTAATGAAAAACTGTTTTTT. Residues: CASAFRDSNEKLFF.

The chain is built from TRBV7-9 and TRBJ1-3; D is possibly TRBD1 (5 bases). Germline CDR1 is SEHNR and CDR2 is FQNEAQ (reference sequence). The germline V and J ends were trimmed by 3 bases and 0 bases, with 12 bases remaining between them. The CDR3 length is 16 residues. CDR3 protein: CASSFSQVSSGNTIYF. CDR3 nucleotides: TGTGCCAGCAGCTTCTCACAGGTTAGCTCTGGAAACACCATATATTTT.

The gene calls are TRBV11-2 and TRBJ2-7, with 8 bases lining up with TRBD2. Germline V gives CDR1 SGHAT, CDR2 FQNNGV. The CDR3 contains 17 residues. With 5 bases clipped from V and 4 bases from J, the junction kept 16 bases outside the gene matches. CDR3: CASSVPVYSGELYEQYF. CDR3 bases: TGTGCCAGCAGCGTACCGGTGTATAGCGGGGAGCTATACGAGCAGTACTTC.

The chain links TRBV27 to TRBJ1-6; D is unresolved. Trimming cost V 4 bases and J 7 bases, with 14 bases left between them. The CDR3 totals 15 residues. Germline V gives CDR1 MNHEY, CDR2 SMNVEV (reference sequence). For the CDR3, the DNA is TGTGCCAGCAGTTCCCCCGGGAGGCGCAATTCACCCCTCCACTTT. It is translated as CASSSPGRRNSPLHF.

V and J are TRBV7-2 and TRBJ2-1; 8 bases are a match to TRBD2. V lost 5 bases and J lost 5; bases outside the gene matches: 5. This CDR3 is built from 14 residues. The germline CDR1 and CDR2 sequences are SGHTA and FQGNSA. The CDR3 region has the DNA TGTGCCAGCAGCCCCGGGGGGGGTGACAATGAGCAGTTCTTC. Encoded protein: CASSPGGGDNEQFF. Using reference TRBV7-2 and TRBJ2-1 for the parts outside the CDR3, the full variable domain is GAGVSQSPSNKVTEKGKDVELRCDPISGHTALYWYRQSLGQGLEFLIYFQGNSAPDKSGLPSDRFSAERTGGSVSTLTIQRTQQEDSAVYLCASSPGGGDNEQFFGPGTRLTVL.

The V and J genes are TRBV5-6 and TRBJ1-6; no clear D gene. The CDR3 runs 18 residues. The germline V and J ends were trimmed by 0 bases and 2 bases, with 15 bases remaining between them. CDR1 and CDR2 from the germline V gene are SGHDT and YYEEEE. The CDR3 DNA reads TGTGCCAGCAGCTTGGTCGGACGGTTGGGAGCCTATAATTCACCCCTCCACTTT. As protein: CASSLVGRLGAYNSPLHF.

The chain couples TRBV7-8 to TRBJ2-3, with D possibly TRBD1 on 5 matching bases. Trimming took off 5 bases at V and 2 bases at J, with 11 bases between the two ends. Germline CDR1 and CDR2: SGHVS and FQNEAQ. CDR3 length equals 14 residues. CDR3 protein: CASSNQGSTDTQYF. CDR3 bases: TGTGCCAGCAGCAACCAGGGTTCCACAGATACGCAGTATTTT.

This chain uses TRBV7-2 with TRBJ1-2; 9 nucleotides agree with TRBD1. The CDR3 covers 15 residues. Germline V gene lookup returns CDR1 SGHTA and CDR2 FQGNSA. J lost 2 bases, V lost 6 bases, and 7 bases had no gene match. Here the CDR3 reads CASRGTGFLNYGYTF. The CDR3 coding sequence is TGTGCCAGCAGAGGGACAGGGTTTTTAAACTATGGCTACACCTTC.

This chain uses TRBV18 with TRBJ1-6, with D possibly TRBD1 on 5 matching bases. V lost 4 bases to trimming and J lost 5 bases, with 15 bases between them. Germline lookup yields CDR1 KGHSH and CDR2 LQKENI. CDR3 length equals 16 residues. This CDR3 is CASSREGIMNNSPLHF. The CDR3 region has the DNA TGTGCCAGCTCACGGGAGGGGATAATGAATAATTCACCCCTCCACTTT. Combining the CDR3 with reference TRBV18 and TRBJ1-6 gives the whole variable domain NAGVMQNPRHLVRRRGQEARLRCSPMKGHSHVYWYRQLPEEGLKFMVYLQKENIIDESGMPKERFSAEFPKEGPSILRIQQVVRGDSAAYFCASSREGIMNNSPLHFGNGTRLTVT.

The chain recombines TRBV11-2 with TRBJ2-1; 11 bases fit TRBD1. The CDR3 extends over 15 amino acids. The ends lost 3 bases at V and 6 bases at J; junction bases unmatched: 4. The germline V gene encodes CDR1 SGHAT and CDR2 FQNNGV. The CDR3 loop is CASSFGQGASNEQFF. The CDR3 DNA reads TGTGCCAGCAGCTTTGGACAGGGGGCCTCCAATGAGCAGTTCTTC.

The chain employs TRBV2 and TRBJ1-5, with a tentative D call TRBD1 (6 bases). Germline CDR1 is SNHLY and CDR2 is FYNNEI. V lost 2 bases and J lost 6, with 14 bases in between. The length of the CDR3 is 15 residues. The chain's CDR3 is CASSELIGGRQPQHF. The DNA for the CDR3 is TGTGCCAGCAGTGAACTGATAGGGGGACGTCAGCCCCAGCATTTT.

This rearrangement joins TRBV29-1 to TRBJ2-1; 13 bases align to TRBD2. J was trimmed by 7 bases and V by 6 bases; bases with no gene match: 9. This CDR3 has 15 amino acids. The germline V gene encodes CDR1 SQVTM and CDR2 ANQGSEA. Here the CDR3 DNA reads TGCAGCGTAGCGCAACTAGCGGGGGGGCGTAATGAGCAGTTCTTC. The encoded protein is CSVAQLAGGRNEQFF.

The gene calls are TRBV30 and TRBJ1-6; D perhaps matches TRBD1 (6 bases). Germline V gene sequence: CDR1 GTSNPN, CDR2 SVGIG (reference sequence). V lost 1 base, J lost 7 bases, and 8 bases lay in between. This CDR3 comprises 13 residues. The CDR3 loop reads CAWSAGENSPLHF. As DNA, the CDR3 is TGTGCCTGGAGTGCAGGGGAAAATTCACCCCTCCACTTT.

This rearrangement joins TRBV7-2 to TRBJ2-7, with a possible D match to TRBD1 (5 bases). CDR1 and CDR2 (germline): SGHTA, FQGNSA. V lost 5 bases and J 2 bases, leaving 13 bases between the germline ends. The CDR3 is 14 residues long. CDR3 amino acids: CASSEDSTAYEQYF. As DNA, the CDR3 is TGTGCCAGCAGCGAAGACAGTACCGCCTACGAGCAGTACTTC.

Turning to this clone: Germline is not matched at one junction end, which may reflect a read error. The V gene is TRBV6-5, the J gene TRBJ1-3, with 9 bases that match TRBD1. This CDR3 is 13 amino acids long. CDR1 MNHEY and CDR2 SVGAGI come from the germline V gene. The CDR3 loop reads CASRDRDRAGEDF. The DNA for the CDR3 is TGTGCCAGCAGGGACCGGGACAGGGCCGGCGAGGATTTT.

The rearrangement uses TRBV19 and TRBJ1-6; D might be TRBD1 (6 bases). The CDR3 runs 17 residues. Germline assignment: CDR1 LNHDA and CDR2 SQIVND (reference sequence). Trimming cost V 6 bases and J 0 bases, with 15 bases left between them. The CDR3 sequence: CASRTTGTSSYNSPLHF. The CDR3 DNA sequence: TGTGCCAGTAGGACTACAGGGACTAGCTCCTATAATTCACCCCTCCACTTT.

CDR3 in DNA: TGTGCCAGCAGGGGCCAGGGTTATACCGGGGAGCTGTTTTTT. Translating gives CASRGQGYTGELFF. The chain combines TRBV27 with TRBJ2-2; D perhaps matches TRBD1 (5 bases). CDR3 length equals 14 residues. Germline V gene data show CDR1 as MNHEY and CDR2 as SMNVEV (reference sequence). V was trimmed by 6 bases and J by 5 bases, leaving 13 bases between them.